These 16 T cell receptor beta chains were sequenced from one sample in a study of blood T cell repertoires in COVID-19 (TCRdb year 2020). The library came from the immunoSEQ multiplex PCR assay. Held by TCRdb, this immuneACCESS table contains in-frame sequences only and omits some clones. Under half of the omission traces to an unresolved V gene where checked; the cause of the rest is unknown. This sample gives around 200,000 clones in total; 70% to 90% of them show up just once. Together, the top ten hold 9.5% to 13% of the sample. The sequencing sample was made of peripheral blood. The receptors shown here come from a human donor with active or convalescent COVID-19. The donor label of this sample is uncertain.

The chain employs TRBV18 and TRBJ2-5; 8 bases are a match to TRBD1. Germline V gives CDR1 KGHSH, CDR2 LQKENI. The CDR3 contains 15 residues. After removal of 3 bases from V and 2 bases from J, the junction contained 5 bases not matched to a gene. This chain's CDR3 is CASSPFRDRQETQYF. CDR3 sequence (DNA): TGTGCCAGCTCACCGTTCCGGGACAGGCAAGAGACCCAGTACTTC.

This chain joins TRBV4-2 and TRBJ2-1; TRBD2 aligns across 11 bases. Germline V gene lookup returns CDR1 LGHNA and CDR2 YNFKEQ. The V and J ends lost 5 bases and 10 bases, in that order; junction bases with no gene match: 10. This CDR3 spans 15 amino acids. CDR3 in amino acids: CASSTGTSGLGEQFF. Written as DNA, the CDR3 is TGTGCCAGCAGCACCGGGACTAGCGGCCTTGGGGAGCAGTTCTTC.

The V call is TRBV7-3, the J call TRBJ2-7; 14 nucleotides line up with TRBD2. Trimming took 5 bases from V and 5 from J; bases not matched to a gene: 5. The CDR3 length is 15 residues. Germline CDR1 reads SGHTA; CDR2 reads FQGTGA. CDR3 amino acids: CASSPGLAGEHEQYF. The CDR3 DNA reads as TGTGCCAGCAGCCCGGGACTAGCGGGGGAACACGAGCAGTACTTC.

This clone was counted a single time. The chain joins TRBV11-2 to TRBJ2-7, with D hard to call. Germline V gene data show CDR1 as SGHAT and CDR2 as FQNNGV. The CDR3 extends over 13 amino acids. Trimming stripped 5 bases from V and 1 base from J, with 9 bases between. The CDR3 DNA follows: TGTGCCAGCAGCCCCCGACTTTCCTACGAGCAGTACTTC. Amino acid sequence: CASSPRLSYEQYF.

The chain uses TRBV5-1 and TRBJ2-3; 7 bases are a match to TRBD1. Unmatched junction bases numbered 9, after V lost 0 bases and J lost 5 bases. Germline loops: CDR1 SGHRS, CDR2 YFSETQ. The CDR3 covers 16 residues. DNA for the CDR3: TGCGCCAGCAGCTTGGCCGGGGTAGGGGGCGTAGATACGCAGTATTTT. Translation: CASSLAGVGGVDTQYF.

The chain recombines TRBV27 with TRBJ2-3, with 7 positions matching TRBD2. There are 18 residues in the CDR3. Germline V CDR1 and CDR2: MNHEY, SMNVEV (reference sequence). The V gene end was trimmed by 0 bases and the J gene end by 4 bases; junction bases not matched to a gene: 13. The CDR3 sequence: CASSLSGGRTRKSDTQYF. In DNA form, the CDR3 reads TGTGCCAGCAGTTTATCGGGCGGCAGGACTAGGAAATCAGATACGCAGTATTTT.

The chain carries TRBV4-1 and TRBJ2-7; D not resolved. The CDR3 has 12 residues. V lost 5 bases and J 5 bases, leaving 10 bases between the germline ends. Germline CDR1 and CDR2: MGHRA and YSYEKL. The CDR3 region has the DNA TGCGCCAGCAGCGGAGAGAAGAACGAGCAGTACTTC. Translating gives CASSGEKNEQYF.

The rearrangement joins TRBV1 to TRBJ2-7; TRBD2, the table's D call, was not compared with the DNA. TRBV1 is a listed pseudogene. This CDR3 has 15 residues. As DNA, the CDR3 is TGCACCAGCAGCGAAGGACTAGCTAGGTCCTACGAGCAGTACTTC. As protein: CTSSEGLARSYEQYF.

This chain uses TRBV5-6 with TRBJ1-2; 10 bases agree with TRBD1. CDR3 length: 16 amino acids. Germline CDR1 and CDR2: SGHDT and YYEEEE. Trimming at V came to 6 bases and at J to 5 bases, leaving 13 bases not matched to a gene. CDR3 in DNA: TGTGCCAGCAACTTCCGGGACAGGGGACCCTCATATGGCTACACCTTC. Its protein product is CASNFRDRGPSYGYTF.

This clone came up a few times. This chain connects TRBV19 to TRBJ1-1; tentative D call: TRBD1 (5 bases). This CDR3 has 14 amino acids. With 3 bases removed from V and 0 bases from J, the gap between germline ends came to 8 bases. The germline V gene encodes CDR1 LNHDA and CDR2 SQIVND (reference sequence). CDR3 sequence (DNA): TGTGCCAGTAGTATGGGACTAATGAACACTGAAGCTTTCTTT. It encodes CASSMGLMNTEAFF.

The DNA of the CDR3 is TGTGCCAGCAGGGGGCAAGATACGCAGTATTTT. It specifies CASRGQDTQYF. The rearrangement uses TRBV28 and TRBJ2-3; TRBD1 is a possible D gene (5 bases). The ends were cut back, 6 bases at V and 5 bases at J, with 6 bases in the middle. Germline V gene data show CDR1 as MDHEN and CDR2 as SYDVKM. This CDR3 region has 11 residues.

Comments on this clone: Other nucleotide sequences in the sample specify the same CDR3. V gene TRBV28 combines with J gene TRBJ1-2, with TRBD1 matching 7 bases. The length of the CDR3 is 13 residues. Looked up from germline, CDR1 is MDHEN and CDR2 is SYDVKM. V trimming: 4 bases; J trimming: 5 bases; junction bases outside the gene matches: 4. CDR3 sequence reads: CASSSGTVYGYTF. The DNA of the CDR3 is TGTGCCAGCAGTTCAGGGACAGTATATGGCTACACCTTC.

V usage is TRBV5-1 and J usage is TRBJ1-2; 8 bases agree with TRBD1. V was pared by 4 bases and J by 7 bases, with 9 bases of the junction left unmatched. The CDR3 runs to 14 residues. Germline V gives CDR1 SGHRS, CDR2 YFSETQ. The CDR3 coding sequence is TGCGCCAGCAGCCCGGGACAGGTTATCGGTGGCTACACCTTC. This translates into CASSPGQVIGGYTF.

V usage is TRBV7-3 and J usage is TRBJ2-5, with D hard to call. V shed 5 bases and J shed 9 bases, with 19 bases lying between them. Looked up from germline, CDR1 is SGHTA and CDR2 is FQGTGA. The CDR3 runs to 14 residues. CDR3 nucleotide sequence: TGTGCCAGCAGCCGACAACCCGAAGATGAGTCCCAGTACTTC. Its translation: CASSRQPEDESQYF.

The V call is TRBV4-3, the J call TRBJ2-7; D may be TRBD2 (6 bases). The V end was cut by 2 bases, the J end by 3 bases, with 11 bases between. This CDR3 region has 14 residues. The germline CDR1 and CDR2 sequences are LGHNA and YSLEER. CDR3 in amino acids: CASSQWTGDYEQYF. In DNA form, the CDR3 reads TGCGCCAGCAGCCAATGGACGGGAGACTACGAGCAGTACTTC.

The chain couples TRBV28 to TRBJ1-5, with 7 bases aligning to TRBD1. The germline gives CDR1 MDHEN, CDR2 SYDVKM. CDR3 size: 16 residues. After removal of 0 bases from V and 3 bases from J, the junction contained 5 bases not matched to a gene. The CDR3 region is CASSLWGTESNQPQHF. Written as DNA, the CDR3 is TGTGCCAGCAGTTTATGGGGGACAGAGTCCAATCAGCCCCAGCATTTT.